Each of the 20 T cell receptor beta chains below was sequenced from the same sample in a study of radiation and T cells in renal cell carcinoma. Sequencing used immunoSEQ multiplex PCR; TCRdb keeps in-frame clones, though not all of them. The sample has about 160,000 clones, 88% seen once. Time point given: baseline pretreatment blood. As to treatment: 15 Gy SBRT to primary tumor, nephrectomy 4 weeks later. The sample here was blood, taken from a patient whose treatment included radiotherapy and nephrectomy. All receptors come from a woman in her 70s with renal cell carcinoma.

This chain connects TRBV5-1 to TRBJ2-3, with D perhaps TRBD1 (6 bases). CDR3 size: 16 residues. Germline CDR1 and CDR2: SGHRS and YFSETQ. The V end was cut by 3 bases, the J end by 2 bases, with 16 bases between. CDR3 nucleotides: TGCGCCAGCAGCTCGCAGGGCAGGGGTTTCACAGATACGCAGTATTTT. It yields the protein CASSSQGRGFTDTQYF.

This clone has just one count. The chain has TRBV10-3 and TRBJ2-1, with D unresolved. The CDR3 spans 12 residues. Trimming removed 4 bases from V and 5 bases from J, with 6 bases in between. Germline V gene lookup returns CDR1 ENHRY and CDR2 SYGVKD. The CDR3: CAISGMNNEQFF. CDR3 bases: TGTGCCATCAGTGGTATGAACAATGAGCAGTTCTTC.

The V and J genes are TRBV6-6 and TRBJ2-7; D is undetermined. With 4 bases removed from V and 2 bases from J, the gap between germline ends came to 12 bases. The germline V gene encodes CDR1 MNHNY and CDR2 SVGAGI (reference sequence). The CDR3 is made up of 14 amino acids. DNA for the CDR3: TGTGCCAGCAGTTCCCTAGATCCCCCCTACGAGCAGTACTTC. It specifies CASSSLDPPYEQYF.

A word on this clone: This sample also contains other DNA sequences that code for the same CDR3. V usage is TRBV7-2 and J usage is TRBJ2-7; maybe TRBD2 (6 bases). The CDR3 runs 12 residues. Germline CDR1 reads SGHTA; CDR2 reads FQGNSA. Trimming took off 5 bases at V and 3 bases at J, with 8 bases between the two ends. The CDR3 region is CASSPGGYEQYF. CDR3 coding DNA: TGTGCCAGCAGCCCCGGGGGCTACGAGCAGTACTTC. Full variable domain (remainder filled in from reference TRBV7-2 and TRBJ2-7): GAGVSQSPSNKVTEKGKDVELRCDPISGHTALYWYRQSLGQGLEFLIYFQGNSAPDKSGLPSDRFSAERTGGSVSTLTIQRTQQEDSAVYLCASSPGGYEQYFGPGTRLTVT.

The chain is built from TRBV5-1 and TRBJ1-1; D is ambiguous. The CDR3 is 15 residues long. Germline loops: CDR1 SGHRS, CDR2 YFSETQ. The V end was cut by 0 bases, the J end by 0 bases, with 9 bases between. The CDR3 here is CASSLAQTVNTEAFF. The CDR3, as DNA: TGCGCCAGCAGCTTGGCCCAAACGGTGAACACTGAAGCTTTCTTT.

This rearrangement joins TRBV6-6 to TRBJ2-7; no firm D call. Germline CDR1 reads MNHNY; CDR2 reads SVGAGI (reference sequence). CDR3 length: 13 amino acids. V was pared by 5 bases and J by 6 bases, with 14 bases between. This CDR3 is CASSQTPVGEQYF. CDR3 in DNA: TGTGCCAGCAGTCAAACACCGGTTGGCGAGCAGTACTTC.

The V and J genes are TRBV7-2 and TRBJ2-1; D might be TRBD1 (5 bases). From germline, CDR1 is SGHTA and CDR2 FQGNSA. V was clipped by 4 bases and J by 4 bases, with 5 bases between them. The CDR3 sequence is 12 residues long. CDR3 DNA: TGTGCCAGCAGCTCAGGGTACAATGAGCAGTTCTTC. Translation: CASSSGYNEQFF.

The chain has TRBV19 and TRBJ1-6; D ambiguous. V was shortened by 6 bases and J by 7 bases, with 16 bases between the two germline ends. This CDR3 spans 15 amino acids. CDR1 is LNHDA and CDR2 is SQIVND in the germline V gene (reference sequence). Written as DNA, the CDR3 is TGTGCCAGTAGATCCGGAGCTACTATAAATTCACCCCTCCACTTT. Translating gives CASRSGATINSPLHF.

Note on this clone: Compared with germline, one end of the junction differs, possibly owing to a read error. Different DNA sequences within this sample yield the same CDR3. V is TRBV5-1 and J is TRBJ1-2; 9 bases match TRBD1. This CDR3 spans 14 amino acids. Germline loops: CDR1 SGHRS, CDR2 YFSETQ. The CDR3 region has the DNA TGCGCCAGCAGCGCCGCCGGGACAGGGTATGGTTACACCTTC. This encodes CASSAAGTGYGYTF. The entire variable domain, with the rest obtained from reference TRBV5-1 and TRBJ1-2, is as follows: KAGVTQTPRYLIKTRGQQVTLSCSPISGHRSVSWYQQTPGQGLQFLFEYFSETQRNKGNFPGRFSGRQFSNSRSEMNVSTLELGDSALYLCASSAAGTGYGYTFGSGTRLTVV.

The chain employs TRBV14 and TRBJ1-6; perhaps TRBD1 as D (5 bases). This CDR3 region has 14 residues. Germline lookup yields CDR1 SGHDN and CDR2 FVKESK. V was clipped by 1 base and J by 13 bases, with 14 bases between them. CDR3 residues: CASSQGRGVSPLHF. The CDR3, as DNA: TGTGCCAGCAGCCAAGGGAGGGGCGTCAGTCCCCTCCACTTT.

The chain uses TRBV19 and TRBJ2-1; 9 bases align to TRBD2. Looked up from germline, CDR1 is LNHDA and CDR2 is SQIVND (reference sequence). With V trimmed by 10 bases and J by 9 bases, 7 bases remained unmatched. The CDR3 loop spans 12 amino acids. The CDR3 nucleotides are TGTGCCACCGGGACTAGCATACGTGAGCAGTTCTTC. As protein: CATGTSIREQFF.

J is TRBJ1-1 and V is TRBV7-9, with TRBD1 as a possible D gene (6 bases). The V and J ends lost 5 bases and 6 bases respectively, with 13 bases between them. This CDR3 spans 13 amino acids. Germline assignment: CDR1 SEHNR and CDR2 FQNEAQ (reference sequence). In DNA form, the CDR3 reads TGTGCCAGCAGCCCTAGCGGGGGCTCTGAAGCTTTCTTT. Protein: CASSPSGGSEAFF.

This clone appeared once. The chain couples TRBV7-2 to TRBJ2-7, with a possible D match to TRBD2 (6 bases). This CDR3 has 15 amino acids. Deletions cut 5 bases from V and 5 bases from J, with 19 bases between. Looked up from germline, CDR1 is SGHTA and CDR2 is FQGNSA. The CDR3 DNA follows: TGTGCCAGCAGCCTACGGGGAGGACCAGGAGACGAGCAGTACTTC. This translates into CASSLRGGPGDEQYF.

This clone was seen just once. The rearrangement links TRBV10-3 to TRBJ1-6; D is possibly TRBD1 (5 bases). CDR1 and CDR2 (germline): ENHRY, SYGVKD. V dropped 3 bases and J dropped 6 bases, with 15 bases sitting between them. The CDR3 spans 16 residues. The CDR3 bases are TGTGCCATCAGTGAATCCCCAGGAGGGGCTAATTCACCCCTCCACTTT. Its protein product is CAISESPGGANSPLHF.

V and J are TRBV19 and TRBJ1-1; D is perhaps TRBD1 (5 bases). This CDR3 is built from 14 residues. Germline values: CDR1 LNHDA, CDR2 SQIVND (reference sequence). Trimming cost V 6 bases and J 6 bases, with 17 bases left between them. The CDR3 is CASSVGGGSSEAFF. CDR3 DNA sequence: TGTGCCAGTAGCGTTGGGGGAGGGTCATCTGAAGCTTTCTTT.

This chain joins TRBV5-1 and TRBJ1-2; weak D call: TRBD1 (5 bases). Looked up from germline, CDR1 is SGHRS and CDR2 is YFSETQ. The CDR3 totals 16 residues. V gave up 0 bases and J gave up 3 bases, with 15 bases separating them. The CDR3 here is CASSLEGARGDYGYTF. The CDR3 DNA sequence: TGCGCCAGCAGCTTGGAAGGGGCCCGGGGGGACTATGGCTACACCTTC.

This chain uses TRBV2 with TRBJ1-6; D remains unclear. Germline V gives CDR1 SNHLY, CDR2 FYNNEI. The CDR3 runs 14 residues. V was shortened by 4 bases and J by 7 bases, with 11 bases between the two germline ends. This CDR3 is CASSARHPNSPLHF. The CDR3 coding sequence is TGTGCCAGCAGTGCCAGACATCCGAATTCACCCCTCCACTTT.

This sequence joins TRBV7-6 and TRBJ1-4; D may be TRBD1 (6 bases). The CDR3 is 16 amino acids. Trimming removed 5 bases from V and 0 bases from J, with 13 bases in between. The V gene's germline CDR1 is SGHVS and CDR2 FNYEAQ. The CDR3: CASSITGTATNEKLFF. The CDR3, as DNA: TGTGCCAGCAGCATAACAGGGACTGCAACTAATGAAAAACTGTTTTTT.

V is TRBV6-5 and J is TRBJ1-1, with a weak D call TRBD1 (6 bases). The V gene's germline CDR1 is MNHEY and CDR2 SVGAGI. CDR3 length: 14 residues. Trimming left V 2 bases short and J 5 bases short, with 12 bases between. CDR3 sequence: CASSYQGSTTEAFF. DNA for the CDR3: TGTGCCAGCAGTTACCAGGGGAGTACGACTGAAGCTTTCTTT.

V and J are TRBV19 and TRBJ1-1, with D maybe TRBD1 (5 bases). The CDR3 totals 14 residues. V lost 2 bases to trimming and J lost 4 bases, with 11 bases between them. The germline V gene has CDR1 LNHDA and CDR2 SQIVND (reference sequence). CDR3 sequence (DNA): TGTGCCAGTAGTATAACAGGCCTTCCCACTGAAGCTTTCTTT. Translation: CASSITGLPTEAFF.